Given below is one T cell receptor (beta chain) in context. The antigen it recognizes is unknown. Nothing much larger sits one base from this clone, and base qualities are not available. TCR cDNA was synthesized by 5'RACE template switching, which introduced a universal primer site and unique molecular identifiers. Priming for cDNA synthesis came from both the TCR alpha and TCR beta constant segments. Two PCR steps were used to amplify libraries, with sample barcodes and sequencing adapters being added in the second step. Sequencing of libraries was performed on Illumina HiSeq 2500 (2x100 bp) or NovaSeq (2x150 bp). The authors' pipeline ran thus. MIGEC handled demultiplexing of reads and collapsing into UMI consensus sequences, while MiXCR performed V(D)J alignment. Vaccine-responding clonotypes were defined with edgeR using replicate PBMC samples, requiring FDR below 0.01 and a log2 fold change above 5 up to day 15. Each bulk clonotype was labeled CD4 or CD8 based on which sequenced repertoire, CD4 or CD8, contained the clonotype at higher abundance. The public reads were quality trimmed at Q25 with fastp and then assembled into clones with MiXCR by TCRdb, keeping productive beta chains. Duplicate CDR3 protein sequences are folded into a single record with the most common DNA and genes. TCRdb, not the authors, supplied the V and J calls. The table for this sample lists a few hundred thousand distinct CDR3 sequences; around 8.1% of them were counted only once. In total, the top ten clones hold 15% to 20% of the sample.

What the treatment or condition label conveys for this sample: live attenuated yellow fever vaccine strain. Two biological replicates of bulk PBMCs were collected at each blood-draw timepoint. A standard Ficoll-Paque protocol was used to isolate PBMCs from peripheral blood. TriZol was used to extract RNA from bulk PBMCs, CD4 and CD8 fractions, and dextramer-positive and dextramer-negative fractions. The record originates from a study of T cells after yellow fever vaccination (dated by TCRdb to between 2017 and 2020). Study-wide context: The SMART-Seq v4 Ultra Low Input RNA kit was used to prepare libraries from fractions with low cell numbers. To follow T-cell clones before and after primary and booster YFV17D yellow fever vaccination, bulk TCR alpha and beta repertoires were sequenced over time. The cohort comprised two healthy male donors, one aged 18 to 30 and one aged 30 to 40 years. Blood was drawn at multiple timepoints before and after primary and secondary immunization, with bulk PBMC replicates and cell subsets isolated.

Beyond this particular receptor, the publication reports: A small fraction of clonotypes showed up in both the CD4 and CD8 compartments, probably as a result of convergent recombination. The secondary T-cell response was found to be weaker but faster than the primary response, with a peak reached on day 5 rather than on day 15. Because abundant contaminating clonotypes from the bulk population could be contained in FACS-sorted repertoires, computational filtering was required. Only a couple of donors were included in the study, so the extent to which the findings can be generalized is limited. After the booster, most clones that had expanded after primary vaccination were detected again (approximately 97% of CD4 and around nine tenths of CD8), suggesting broad maintenance of memory.

Inclusive of the bounding cysteine and phenylalanine, the CDR3 is 13 residues long. This entry keeps only the CDR3 DNA: 39 bases, framed from base 1. Relative to germline, V is 6 bases shorter and J is 5 bases shorter, with 11 bases between their ends. According to the germline V gene (reference sequence), CDR1 reads MNHEY and CDR2 reads SMNVEV. The sequence came from a man aged 18 to 30 who received the YFV17D yellow fever vaccine. Sequencing was performed on PBMCs, taken about 41 days after the first yellow fever vaccination. The rearrangement combines TRBV27 with TRBJ2-1; no D gene can be assigned with confidence. CDR3 region: CASRRRDHNEQFF. In nucleotide form, the sequence is TGTGCCAGCAGAAGGAGAGATCACAATGAGCAGTTCTTC.